A selection of T cell receptor beta chains follows, all from one sample in a study of patients and donors after allogeneic stem cell transplantation. TCRdb passed the RT-PCR reads through MiXCR, listing each CDR3 protein once. The sample has under 170,000 distinct CDR3 sequences, roughly 35% seen once. The specimen was blood, either unsorted or a sorted T cell fraction (not recorded which). The receptors derive from a human donor who was either an allogeneic HSCT recipient or a stem cell or donor lymphocyte infusion donor (not recorded which). It is not recorded whose cells these are; they may come from a transplant donor. The CDR3 runs from the conserved cysteine through the conserved F or W. D genes are given only for firm matches. Rows may omit the clone size; those that give it use once, few, many or a size class.

clone_size,j_call,v_call,d_call,cdr3_nt,cdr3_aa
.,TRBJ1-4,TRBV6-5,.,TGTGCCAGCAGTCGTCAGGGAGCAACTAATGAAAAACTGTTTTTT,CASSRQGATNEKLFF
once,TRBJ2-1,TRBV29-1,.,TGCAGCGTTGAAGTCTCTGGCGATGAGCAGTTCTTC,CSVEVSGDEQFF
.,TRBJ1-4,TRBV20-1,.,TGCAGTGCTAGCCGGCAGAGTAATGAAAAACTGTTTTTT,CSASRQSNEKLFF
many,TRBJ1-3,TRBV5-1,.,TGCGCCAGCAGCTCGTCCGGGGAGGGGAGGAGAGGAAACACCATATATTTT,CASSSSGEGRRGNTIYF
.,TRBJ1-5,TRBV7-6,.,TGTGCCAGCAGCCCCTGGGAGGGGCTCAATCAGCCCCAGCATTTT,CASSPWEGLNQPQHF
few,TRBJ2-1,TRBV12-3/TRBV12-4,TRBD2,TGTGCCAGCAGCTCCATAGCGGGTCTCTACAATGAGCAGTTCTTC,CASSSIAGLYNEQFF
.,TRBJ1-1,TRBV14,TRBD1,TGTGCCAGCAGAACACAGGGGATGAACACTGAAGCTTTCTTT,CASRTQGMNTEAFF
.,TRBJ1-4,TRBV12-3/TRBV12-4,.,TGTGCCAGCAGGCCTTTACAGGGCCGGGCTGAAAAACTGTTTTTT,CASRPLQGRAEKLFF
few,TRBJ1-4,TRBV7-2,TRBD1,TGTGCCAGCAGCTTCGGACAGGGTGGGGAAAAACTGTTTTTT,CASSFGQGGEKLFF
few,TRBJ1-1,TRBV5-5,.,TGTGCCAGCAGCCGTCTAGTGGGGGACACTGAAGCTTTCTTT,CASSRLVGDTEAFF
few,TRBJ1-6,TRBV6-5,.,TGTGCCAGCAGTTCCCCCCCGGGGATGAATTCACCCCTCCACTTT,CASSSPPGMNSPLHF
few,TRBJ1-1,TRBV6-6,.,TGTGCCAGCAGTTACGACAGGACGGCTTTCTTT,CASSYDRTAFF
.,TRBJ1-3,TRBV7-8,TRBD1,TGTGCCAGCAGCGGGCGGACAGGGTCTGGAAACACCATATATTTT,CASSGRTGSGNTIYF
.,TRBJ1-5,TRBV21-1,.,TGTGCCAGCAGCAAAGCGAGGCGACAGGGGGCAGCGGATGGGGATCAGCCCCAGCATTTT,CASSKARRQGAADGDQPQHF
few,TRBJ2-1,TRBV27,TRBD1,TGTGCCAGCAGTCATGGACAGGGCAGGGCGCAGTTCTTC,CASSHGQGRAQFF
.,TRBJ2-7,TRBV25-1,TRBD1,TGTGCCAGCAGTGAATATGGAGGGACAGGGGAATACGAGCAGTACTTC,CASSEYGGTGEYEQYF
.,TRBJ1-2,TRBV10-3,.,TGTGCCATCAGTGAGATCAGGGGCTATGGCTACACCTTC,CAISEIRGYGYTF
few,TRBJ2-1,TRBV7-8,TRBD1,TGTGCCAGCAGCGACAGGGGAAGCAACAATGAGCAGTTCTTC,CASSDRGSNNEQFF
.,TRBJ2-2,TRBV28,TRBD1,TGTGCCAGCAGTCCGCGACAGGGGTACACCGGGGAGCTGTTTTTT,CASSPRQGYTGELFF
few,TRBJ1-2,TRBV7-2,.,TGTGCCAGCAGCCCGGCGGCAGGGGCTTTGAACTATGGCTACACCTTC,CASSPAAGALNYGYTF
few,TRBJ1-1,TRBV7-9,TRBD1,TGTGCCAGCAGCTCCTCGCTCCGGGACAGGGGCCGTGACACTGAAGCTTTCTTT,CASSSSLRDRGRDTEAFF
few,TRBJ1-1,TRBV9,.,TGTGCCAGCAGCGTAGTAGTGGAAAATAGGGGGACTGAAGCTTTCTTT,CASSVVVENRGTEAFF
.,TRBJ1-1,TRBV6-5,.,TGTGCCAGCAGTTATCAAGCCGGATCCACTGAAGCTTTCTTT,CASSYQAGSTEAFF
.,TRBJ1-2,TRBV24-1,.,TGTGCCACCTCCTCCGGGGGCTATGGCTACACCTTC,CATSSGGYGYTF
few,TRBJ1-1,TRBV29-1,.,TGCAGCGTTGAGCCCCCTGAAGCTTTCTTT,CSVEPPEAFF
few,TRBJ1-5,TRBV4-2,.,TGTGCCAGCAGCCCTTCAGACAGTAGCAATCAGCCCCAGCATTTT,CASSPSDSSNQPQHF
.,TRBJ1-1,TRBV6-6,.,TGTGCCAGCAGCTACCCCACTGAAGCTTTCTTT,CASSYPTEAFF
.,TRBJ1-2,TRBV20-1,.,TGCAGTGCTAGAGACAGGGAGTTAGCTAACTATGGCTACACCTTC,CSARDRELANYGYTF
.,TRBJ2-3,TRBV12-3/TRBV12-4,TRBD2,TGTGCCAGCAGTACAGGACTAGCGGGGCGTCCGTATTTT,CASSTGLAGRPYF
.,TRBJ2-3,TRBV12-3/TRBV12-4,TRBD2,TGTGCCAGCAGTTTAGGAGCCGCGGGGGGGCCGGATACGCAGTATTTT,CASSLGAAGGPDTQYF
.,TRBJ1-5,TRBV20-1,.,TGCAGTGCTAGAGAAGAGCGGGGGTTAGGCAATCAGCCCCAGCATTTT,CSAREERGLGNQPQHF
.,TRBJ1-2,TRBV7-9,.,TGTGCCAGCAGCTCCCTCAACGAACAGACAGGCTCCTATGGCTACACCTTC,CASSSLNEQTGSYGYTF
few,TRBJ2-5,TRBV29-1,.,TGCAGCGTTGGTCCCTGGACAGCCCAAGAGACCCAGTACTTC,CSVGPWTAQETQYF
.,TRBJ1-1,TRBV7-3,.,TGTGCCAGCAGCACCCAGGGCGGCACTGAAGCTTTCTTT,CASSTQGGTEAFF
few,TRBJ1-1,TRBV6-5,TRBD1,TGTGCCAGCAGTTACTTCGCGACAGGGCGGGCTAAAGCTTTCTTT,CASSYFATGRAKAFF
few,TRBJ1-2,TRBV9,.,TGTGCCAGCAGTGGGGGGTCCTTGCAGGGTCATCTTGGTGGCTACACCTTC,CASSGGSLQGHLGGYTF
.,TRBJ1-2,TRBV20-1,.,TGCAGTGCTAGAGAAGGGATTTCCAACTATGGCTACACCTTC,CSAREGISNYGYTF
many,TRBJ1-5,TRBV27,.,TGTGCCAGCAGTTTGGCCGACAATCAGCCCCAGCATTTT,CASSLADNQPQHF
.,TRBJ1-5,TRBV10-2,.,TGCGCCAGCAGTGACTCAACAGGGTTAAATAGCAATCAGCCCCAGCATTTT,CASSDSTGLNSNQPQHF
.,TRBJ2-3,TRBV6-2/TRBV6-3,TRBD2,TGTGCCAGCAGACCAGCCGGGACTAGTCTCCGCACAGATACGCAGTATTTT,CASRPAGTSLRTDTQYF
.,TRBJ1-4,TRBV5-1,TRBD1,TGCGCCAGCAGCTTCGAGGACAGGGGGAATGAAAAACTGTTTTTT,CASSFEDRGNEKLFF
.,TRBJ2-1,TRBV7-3,.,TGTGCCAGCAGCTTAACGGGGAGTAATGAGCAGTTCTTC,CASSLTGSNEQFF
few,TRBJ1-6,TRBV20-1,.,TGCAGTGCTAGATCGGAGCCCTTGGATCCCCTCCACTTT,CSARSEPLDPLHF
.,TRBJ1-5,TRBV7-7,TRBD1,TGTGCTAGCAGAAGGATCGACAGGGAAGGCAATCAGCCCCAGCATTTT,CASRRIDREGNQPQHF